This T cell receptor (beta chain) was identified in a study of regulatory T cells in long-lasting Graves disease. Trimming took 5 bases from V and 1 from J, leaving 10 bases between them. The CDR3 loop spans 14 amino acids. This clonotype has ten or more counts. Its specificity is unknown. The time point here: newly diagnosed GD, antithyroid drugs for less than 3 months. From RNA extracted from PBMCs, the TCR library was made. General study points: The study found TRBV28, TRBJ1-2 and TRBJ2-5 favored in persistent disease. The TCR repertoire of persistent Graves' patients was less diverse than that of newly diagnosed ones.

Relying on iRepertoire HTBI primers and Arm-PCR of CDR3 regions, the team built TCR beta libraries. TCRdb re-analysed the multiplex PCR reads in MiXCR, keeping a single row per CDR3 protein. Of roughly 250,000 distinct CDR3 sequences listed, around 18% were seen once; the top ten hold less than 15%. This same sample was also part of a study on T cells in Graves' hyperthyroidism and ophthalmopathy. That study reports: The TCR CDR3 was amplified in a first-round RT-PCR using the HTBI primer set.

The V gene is TRBV12-3 or TRBV12-4, the J gene TRBJ2-3; D unresolved. The specimen was peripheral blood mononuclear cells (PBMCs), collected at new diagnosis, from a patient treated with antithyroid drugs. This TCR was recovered from a woman aged 25-40 years with Graves disease. The CDR3 loop is CASSETGGTDTQYF. The CDR3, as DNA: TGTGCCAGCAGTGAGACGGGTGGCACAGATACGCAGTATTTT.